This TCR beta chain was captured by sequencing in a study of post-analysis software for immune sequencing data. Every TCR beta cDNA library bore unique molecular identifiers. TCRdb re-called the PCR reads through MiXCR, storing one row per CDR3 protein. Of approximately 770,000 distinct CDR3 sequences in the sample, under 60% were seen once. Study-wide results and limits: Multiple sclerosis was associated with a significant reduction in normalized Chao1 diversity relative to controls.

The count of this clonotype is one. Its antigen is not known. Material: blood. The clonotype was recovered from a girl aged 5 to 17 with multiple sclerosis.

CDR3 coding DNA: TGTGCCAGCAGGGGCGGGATGAGCTCCTACAATGAGCAGTTCTTC. Protein: CASRGGMSSYNEQFF. The chain recombines TRBV6-6 with TRBJ2-1; D perhaps matches TRBD2 (6 bases). Germline V gives CDR1 MNHNY, CDR2 SVGAGI (reference sequence). The CDR3 is made up of 15 amino acids. Trimming took 6 bases from V and 0 from J, leaving 12 bases between them.